This T cell receptor beta chain comes out of a study of blood T cell repertoires in COVID-19. Looking at the study overall: PBMCs, B-cell-depleted T cells, or T cells were the source of the cDNA or gDNA that made up the material.

In the original workflow: Amplification from reference gene primers served as the basis for estimated nucleated cell counts. Assay used: immunoSEQ multiplex PCR; TCRdb lists only in-frame clones, some missing. Clone size and V and J calls were adopted from that table, with D and trimming inferred from the DNA. This sample has 140,000 or so clones, with about 87% found just once. The clonotype comes from a woman aged 45-65 years with acute or convalescent COVID-19. The sample consisted of peripheral blood.

CDR3 loop: CASSYQTGVYNEQFF. Here the CDR3 DNA reads TGTGCCAGCAGCTATCAGACAGGGGTCTACAATGAGCAGTTCTTC. V usage is TRBV7-9 and J usage is TRBJ2-1; 8 positions agree with TRBD1. This CDR3 is 15 amino acids long. Trimming cost V 4 bases and J 3 bases; bases outside gene matches: 5. In germline, CDR1 is SEHNR, CDR2 FQNEAQ (reference sequence).